These 29 T cell receptor beta chains originate from one sample sequenced in a study of radiation and T cells in renal cell carcinoma. Clones were sequenced by immunoSEQ multiplex PCR, and TCRdb holds only the in-frame ones, with some missing. The table includes under 200,000 clones, about 88% detected once. Stated time point: blood 4 weeks post-SBRT, at nephrectomy. Sample treatment: 15 Gy SBRT to primary tumor, nephrectomy 4 weeks later. This specimen consisted of blood, obtained from a patient whose treatment included radiotherapy and nephrectomy. Receptor source: a woman aged 50 to 60 with renal cell carcinoma.

The V gene is TRBV9, the J gene TRBJ1-2; TRBD1 matches 11 bases. CDR1 SGDLS and CDR2 YYNGEE come from the germline V gene. V lost 3 bases to trimming and J lost 5 bases; unmatched junction nucleotides: 6. This CDR3 has 15 residues. CDR3 residues: CASSAGTGGLYGYTF. CDR3 sequence (DNA): TGTGCCAGCAGCGCCGGGACAGGGGGACTATATGGCTACACCTTC.

The chain recombines TRBV5-1 with TRBJ1-2, with a tentative D call TRBD1 (6 bases). The V gene lost 0 bases and the J gene lost 10 bases, with 13 bases spanning the gap. Germline lookup yields CDR1 SGHRS and CDR2 YFSETQ. The CDR3 is 13 residues long. Here the CDR3 DNA reads TGCGCCAGCAGCTTGGTGGGGGACAAGGACTACACCTTC. It codes for CASSLVGDKDYTF.

The chain links TRBV7-8 to TRBJ1-2, with 7 bases that match TRBD1. CDR1 is SGHVS and CDR2 is FQNEAQ in the germline V gene. The CDR3 length is 15 residues. V lost 4 bases to trimming and J lost 3 bases; unmatched junction nucleotides: 8. The CDR3 region is CASSSTTGFDYGYTF. The CDR3 DNA sequence: TGTGCCAGCAGCTCGACGACAGGGTTCGACTATGGCTACACCTTC.

This clone was picked up one time. The chain employs TRBV2 and TRBJ1-2; 7 nucleotides agree with TRBD1. Germline CDR1 reads SNHLY; CDR2 reads FYNNEI. The CDR3 contains 11 residues. Trimming at V came to 8 bases and at J to 4 bases, leaving 1 base not matched to a gene. The CDR3 is CASGTAYGYTF. CDR3 nucleotides: TGTGCCAGCGGGACAGCCTATGGCTACACCTTC.

This chain connects TRBV6-6 to TRBJ1-2, with 8 positions matching TRBD1. From germline, CDR1 is MNHNY and CDR2 SVGAGI (reference sequence). J gave up 6 bases and V 5 bases, and 11 bases lay outside the gene matches. This CDR3 contains 15 residues. CDR3 loop: CASSQGTGSGDGYTF. In DNA, the CDR3 is TGTGCCAGCAGTCAGGGGACAGGTTCTGGGGATGGCTACACCTTC.

The V call is TRBV7-9, the J call TRBJ1-1; D uncertain. The ends were cut back, 2 bases at V and 5 bases at J, with 9 bases in the middle. CDR1 and CDR2 (germline): SEHNR, FQNEAQ (reference sequence). The length of the CDR3 is 13 residues. As DNA, the CDR3 is TGTGCCAGCAGCTTAAATTGGGAGACTGAAGCTTTCTTT. It encodes CASSLNWETEAFF. Full variable domain (missing parts from reference TRBV7-9 and TRBJ1-1): DTGVSQNPRHKITKRGQNVTFRCDPISEHNRLYWYRQTLGQGPEFLTYFQNEAQLEKSRLLSDRFSAERPKGSFSTLEIQRTEQGDSAMYLCASSLNWETEAFFGQGTRLTVV.

The rearrangement joins TRBV5-5 to TRBJ2-7; possibly TRBD1 or TRBD2 for D (5 bases each). The CDR3 extends over 14 amino acids. Trimming removed 3 bases from V and 0 bases from J, with 10 bases in between. Germline assignment: CDR1 SGHKS and CDR2 YYEKEE (reference sequence). CDR3 nucleotide sequence: TGTGCCAGCAGCTGGGACCTCCTCTCCTACGAGCAGTACTTC. It specifies CASSWDLLSYEQYF.

The genes are TRBV9 and TRBJ2-1, with 9 bases lining up with TRBD2. Losses at the gene ends were 0 bases for V and 2 bases for J; bases not matched to a gene: 3. The CDR3 covers 16 residues. From germline, CDR1 is SGDLS and CDR2 YYNGEE. CDR3 nucleotide sequence: TGTGCCAGCAGCGTAGGAAGCGGGGGGCCCTACAATGAGCAGTTCTTC. Amino acid sequence: CASSVGSGGPYNEQFF. Complete variable domain (other parts from reference TRBV9 and TRBJ2-1): DSGVTQTPKHLITATGQRVTLRCSPRSGDLSVYWYQQSLDQGLQFLIQYYNGEERAKGNILERFSAQQFPDLHSELNLSSLELGDSALYFCASSVGSGGPYNEQFFGPGTRLTVL.

The chain combines TRBV5-1 with TRBJ1-3; D is undetermined. Per the germline V gene, CDR1 is SGHRS and CDR2 is YFSETQ. The CDR3 has 15 residues. The V and J ends lost 4 bases and 0 bases respectively, with 11 bases between them. The CDR3 is CASSPASTSGNTIYF. Here the CDR3 DNA reads TGCGCCAGCAGCCCCGCCAGCACCTCTGGAAACACCATATATTTT.

This CDR3 is CASSFRDRGNNEQFF. CDR3 bases: TGTGCCAGCAGCTTCCGGGACAGGGGGAACAATGAGCAGTTCTTC. J is TRBJ2-1 and V is TRBV7-2; 11 bases map to TRBD1. V was clipped by 3 bases and J by 5 bases; unmatched bases: 3. The length of the CDR3 is 15 residues. CDR1 and CDR2 (germline): SGHTA, FQGNSA.

The chain recombines TRBV6-5 with TRBJ1-2; D unresolved. Germline values: CDR1 MNHEY, CDR2 SVGAGI. This CDR3 contains 15 residues. Trimming removed 2 bases from V and 6 bases from J, with 16 bases in between. CDR3 amino acids: CASSYTMGGKDGYTF. CDR3 DNA: TGTGCCAGCAGTTACACCATGGGTGGTAAAGATGGCTACACCTTC.

The chain couples TRBV7-9 to TRBJ1-6; tentative D call: TRBD1 (6 bases). The CDR3 is 15 amino acids. CDR1 is SEHNR, CDR2 FQNEAQ, per germline (reference sequence). V was trimmed by 7 bases and J by 6 bases, leaving 16 bases between them. The CDR3 nucleotides read TGTGCCAGCACCGGGGGGCTGACCGTTAATTCACCCCTCCACTTT. The encoded protein is CASTGGLTVNSPLHF.

This chain uses TRBV6-5 with TRBJ1-1; TRBD1 is a possible D gene (5 bases). This CDR3 comprises 14 residues. From germline, CDR1 is MNHEY and CDR2 SVGAGI. Deletions cut 2 bases from V and 0 bases from J, with 7 bases between. CDR3 sequence: CASSYQGMNTEAFF. CDR3 bases: TGTGCCAGCAGTTACCAGGGTATGAACACTGAAGCTTTCTTT.

This clone is a singleton in its sample. The rearrangement joins TRBV18 to TRBJ1-2, with TRBD1 as a possible D gene (5 bases). Germline V lookup: CDR1 KGHSH, CDR2 LQKENI. This CDR3 comprises 12 residues. Trimming took off 5 bases at V and 7 bases at J, with 11 bases between the two ends. The CDR3 spells CASSTPGRGYTF. CDR3 bases: TGTGCCAGCTCAACGCCGGGACGTGGCTACACCTTC.

V usage is TRBV25-1 and J usage is TRBJ2-3, with D perhaps being TRBD1 or TRBD2 (6 bases each). Per the germline V gene, CDR1 is MGHDK and CDR2 is SYGVNS. CDR3 length equals 16 residues. V was pared by 3 bases and J by 0 bases, with 13 bases between. CDR3 sequence reads: CASSDRGAGSTDTQYF. CDR3 bases: TGTGCCAGCAGTGATAGGGGGGCCGGGAGCACAGATACGCAGTATTTT. The full variable domain, completed using reference TRBV25-1 and TRBJ2-3, is EADIYQTPRYLVIGTGKKITLECSQTMGHDKMYWYQQDPGMELHLIHYSYGVNSTEKGDLSSESTVSRIRTEHFPLTLESARPSHTSQYLCASSDRGAGSTDTQYFGPGTRLTVL.

V gene TRBV5-1 combines with J gene TRBJ1-1; the match to TRBD1 covers 8 bases. The CDR3 runs 13 residues. Germline V gene sequence: CDR1 SGHRS, CDR2 YFSETQ. Losses at the gene ends were 0 bases for V and 8 bases for J; bases not matched to a gene: 3. Here the CDR3 reads CASSLEDRAEAFF. The CDR3 DNA sequence: TGCGCCAGCAGCTTGGAGGACAGGGCCGAAGCTTTCTTT.

This chain uses TRBV18 with TRBJ1-2, with 12 bases that match TRBD1. Trimming took 6 bases from V and 7 from J; bases not matched to a gene: 12. The germline V gene encodes CDR1 KGHSH and CDR2 LQKENI. The CDR3 spans 16 residues. The CDR3 loop reads CASSQTPGQGATGYTF. The DNA for the CDR3 is TGTGCCAGCTCCCAAACGCCGGGACAGGGGGCAACTGGCTACACCTTC.

The chain carries TRBV7-9 and TRBJ2-5, with 10 bases lining up with TRBD2. V gave up 6 bases and J gave up 0 bases; unmatched junction bases: 13. This CDR3 has 18 amino acids. Germline V gene sequence: CDR1 SEHNR, CDR2 FQNEAQ (reference sequence). The CDR3 nucleotides read TGTGCCAGCAGTCCGCCCTGGACTAGCGGTTACGACCAAGAGACCCAGTACTTC. Translation gives CASSPPWTSGYDQETQYF.

The chain couples TRBV6-4 to TRBJ2-3; D might be TRBD1 or TRBD2, each matching 6 bases. V lost 5 bases and J 4 bases, leaving 13 bases between the germline ends. The CDR3 spans 14 residues. Per germline, CDR1 MRHNA and CDR2 SNTAGT. The CDR3, as DNA: TGTGCCAGCAGTTACGGGGGCGACGCAGATACGCAGTATTTT. Amino acids: CASSYGGDADTQYF.

This chain uses TRBV6-1 with TRBJ2-1; 7 bases line up with TRBD1. From germline, CDR1 is MNHNS and CDR2 SASEGT. This CDR3 contains 10 residues. Trimming cost V 8 bases and J 15 bases; bases outside gene matches: 7. CDR3 loop: CASQGQLPFF. Here the CDR3 DNA reads TGTGCCAGCCAGGGACAGTTGCCGTTCTTC.

CDR3 bases: TGTGCCAGCTCACCACCTGCATATGGCTACACCTTC. Its protein is CASSPPAYGYTF. The V call is TRBV18, the J call TRBJ1-2; D unclear. The CDR3 extends over 12 amino acids. Germline assignment: CDR1 KGHSH and CDR2 LQKENI. V lost 0 bases and J lost 5, with 4 bases in between.

The chain employs TRBV10-3 and TRBJ2-7; D could derive from TRBD1 or TRBD2 (6 bases each). Germline V gene sequence: CDR1 ENHRY, CDR2 SYGVKD. V was trimmed by 4 bases and J by 7 bases, leaving 14 bases between them. The CDR3 is 13 amino acids. CDR3 in amino acids: CAISVGGMIEQYF. CDR3 nucleotides: TGTGCCATCAGTGTAGGGGGGATGATTGAGCAGTACTTC.

The chain is built from TRBV27 and TRBJ2-7; a possible D gene is TRBD2 (6 bases). This CDR3 region has 14 residues. Trimming removed 5 bases from V and 5 bases from J, with 16 bases in between. In germline, CDR1 is MNHEY, CDR2 SMNVEV (reference sequence). CDR3 in amino acids: CASSNSAGAHEQYF. The CDR3 DNA follows: TGTGCCAGCAGTAACTCAGCGGGTGCCCACGAGCAGTACTTC.

This chain links TRBV29-1 with TRBJ1-1; 9 bases agree with TRBD1. CDR3 length equals 13 residues. V shed 7 bases, J shed 3 bases, and the junction held 6 bases outside the gene matches. Germline CDR1 reads SQVTM; CDR2 reads ANQGSEA. The CDR3 coding sequence is TGCAGCGCTGTACAGGGGGCAGACACTGAAGCTTTCTTT. Translated: CSAVQGADTEAFF.

The chain recombines TRBV5-1 with TRBJ2-1; 13 nucleotides match TRBD2. J lost 6 bases, V lost 2 bases, and 8 bases had no gene match. The CDR3 contains 17 residues. Germline CDR1 and CDR2: SGHRS and YFSETQ. CDR3: CASSFPPGLAGSNEQFF. CDR3 nucleotide sequence: TGCGCCAGCAGCTTCCCACCGGGACTAGCGGGGTCCAATGAGCAGTTCTTC.

The J gene is TRBJ1-2, the V gene TRBV6-6, with TRBD1 as a possible D gene (5 bases). This CDR3 contains 14 residues. The germline V gene encodes CDR1 MNHNY and CDR2 SVGAGI (reference sequence). V was trimmed by 4 bases and J by 4 bases, leaving 13 bases between them. This CDR3 is CASSFGGETYGYTF. CDR3 DNA sequence: TGTGCCAGCAGTTTTGGGGGGGAAACCTATGGCTACACCTTC.

The J gene is TRBJ1-5, the V gene TRBV6-1; 9 bases match TRBD1. Germline V CDR1 and CDR2: MNHNS, SASEGT. This CDR3 has 15 residues. V shed 6 bases, J shed 0 bases, and the junction held 3 bases outside the gene matches. The CDR3 protein is CASSGTGYSNQPQHF. CDR3 in DNA: TGTGCCAGCAGCGGGACAGGGTATAGCAATCAGCCCCAGCATTTT.

In this sample, this clone turned up a few times. This CDR3 is CAGNRAPNEKLFF. DNA for the CDR3: TGTGCCGGCAACAGAGCACCTAATGAAAAACTGTTTTTT. V is TRBV6-1 and J is TRBJ1-4; D is ambiguous. Germline V gene sequence: CDR1 MNHNS, CDR2 SASEGT. This CDR3 is 13 amino acids long. The V gene lost 11 bases and the J gene lost 3 bases, with 13 bases spanning the gap.

The chain joins TRBV5-4 to TRBJ1-5, with D maybe TRBD1 (5 bases). The CDR3 has 14 residues. Deletions cut 0 bases from V and 5 bases from J, with 9 bases between. Germline lookup yields CDR1 SGHNT and CDR2 YYREEE (reference sequence). The CDR3 region is CASSLAGEDQPQHF. CDR3 in DNA: TGTGCCAGCAGCTTGGCGGGGGAAGATCAGCCCCAGCATTTT.